Listed below are T cell receptor beta chains from one sample, sequenced in a study of cytomegalovirus exposure and HLA in healthy donors. Sequenced by immunoSEQ multiplex PCR; TCRdb stores in-frame clones only, minus some. The data contain about 160,000 clones, more than 65% of them singletons. The source material was PBMCs. All receptors derive from a man aged 30 to 45 in good health and CMV-seronegative. Each CDR3 is given with its conserved first and last residue. D genes are given only for firm matches. Where a row states a size, it is once, few, many or the class of an expanded clone; other rows omit it.

d_call: TRBD2
v_call: TRBV4-3
j_call: TRBJ2-2
clone_size: .
cdr3_nt: TGCGCCAGCAGCCAGAGTCAAGTGAGCGGGGGCCTCACCGGGGAGCTGTTTTTT
cdr3_aa: CASSQSQVSGGLTGELFF

d_call: TRBD1
v_call: TRBV5-4
j_call: TRBJ2-2
clone_size: .
cdr3_nt: TGTGCCAGCAGCTCCAATAAGAACCACCGACAGGGGTTTACCGGGGAGCTGTTTTTT
cdr3_aa: CASSSNKNHRQGFTGELFF

d_call: .
v_call: TRBV7-3
j_call: TRBJ2-7
clone_size: few
cdr3_nt: TGTGCCAGCAGCTTAATCAACGGGGTGGAGCAGTACTTC
cdr3_aa: CASSLINGVEQYF

d_call: .
v_call: TRBV9
j_call: TRBJ2-1
clone_size: .
cdr3_nt: TGTGCCAGCAGCGTAGGGCCCAGCTCCTACAATGAGCAGTTCTTC
cdr3_aa: CASSVGPSSYNEQFF

d_call: .
v_call: TRBV6-6
j_call: TRBJ2-3
clone_size: .
cdr3_nt: TGTGCCACTAGGGGGGGACCTAGCACAGATACGCAGTATTTT
cdr3_aa: CATRGGPSTDTQYF

d_call: .
v_call: TRBV6-4
j_call: TRBJ2-1
clone_size: .
cdr3_nt: TGTGCCAGCAGTGACTCTGACCAGGGTAGAAGTGAGCAGTTCTTC
cdr3_aa: CASSDSDQGRSEQFF

d_call: .
v_call: TRBV6-6
j_call: TRBJ1-2
clone_size: once
cdr3_nt: TGTGCCAGCAGTACCCCTTTTGGCCGCTATGGCTACACCTTC
cdr3_aa: CASSTPFGRYGYTF

d_call: .
v_call: TRBV9
j_call: TRBJ1-5
clone_size: few
cdr3_nt: TGTGCCAGCAGCGTAGCCGGACAAAAGAATCAGCCCCAGCATTTT
cdr3_aa: CASSVAGQKNQPQHF

d_call: TRBD1
v_call: TRBV9
j_call: TRBJ2-1
clone_size: once
cdr3_nt: TGTGCCAGCAGCGTCGGACAGGCCTTCAACAATGAGCAGTTCTTC
cdr3_aa: CASSVGQAFNNEQFF

d_call: TRBD2
v_call: TRBV29-1
j_call: TRBJ2-7
clone_size: .
cdr3_nt: TGCAGCGTTGAAAGGACTAGCGGGGGGGGCGAGCAGTACTTC
cdr3_aa: CSVERTSGGGEQYF

d_call: .
v_call: TRBV5-1
j_call: TRBJ1-1
clone_size: .
cdr3_nt: TGCGCCAGCAGCTCACCAAAACAGGGGAACACTGAAGCTTTCTTT
cdr3_aa: CASSSPKQGNTEAFF

d_call: .
v_call: TRBV2
j_call: TRBJ2-7
clone_size: once
cdr3_nt: TGTGCCAGCAGTGATATAACCGGGATCACCTACGAGCAGTACTTC
cdr3_aa: CASSDITGITYEQYF

d_call: TRBD1
v_call: TRBV28
j_call: TRBJ1-2
clone_size: .
cdr3_nt: TGTGCCAGCACGGACAGGGACGCACCGGCTGGCTACACCTTC
cdr3_aa: CASTDRDAPAGYTF

d_call: TRBD2
v_call: TRBV7-9
j_call: TRBJ2-5
clone_size: .
cdr3_nt: TGTGCCAGCAGCTTAACTAGCGGGGGGGCCGGAGAGACCCAGTACTTC
cdr3_aa: CASSLTSGGAGETQYF

d_call: .
v_call: TRBV27
j_call: TRBJ1-6
clone_size: .
cdr3_nt: TGTGCCAGCAGTTTCGGCGGCGTTGCCTATAATTCACCCCTCCACTTT
cdr3_aa: CASSFGGVAYNSPLHF

d_call: .
v_call: TRBV10-1
j_call: TRBJ2-2
clone_size: .
cdr3_nt: TGCGCCAGCAGCAGGGGATTGGAGGACACCGGGGAGCTGTTTTTT
cdr3_aa: CASSRGLEDTGELFF

d_call: .
v_call: TRBV19
j_call: TRBJ1-5
clone_size: .
cdr3_nt: TGTGCCAGTAGTACCATTAGCAATCAGCCCCAGCATTTT
cdr3_aa: CASSTISNQPQHF

d_call: .
v_call: TRBV30
j_call: TRBJ2-1
clone_size: .
cdr3_nt: TGTGCCTGGAGTGCGGGCGGGGTTAGTGAGCAGTTCTTC
cdr3_aa: CAWSAGGVSEQFF

d_call: TRBD2
v_call: TRBV15
j_call: TRBJ2-7
clone_size: .
cdr3_nt: TGTGCCACCAGCAGAGCCCTGACTAGCGCCGAGGGCGAGCAGTACTTC
cdr3_aa: CATSRALTSAEGEQYF

d_call: .
v_call: TRBV5-6
j_call: TRBJ2-1
clone_size: .
cdr3_nt: TGTGCCAGCAGCCTCCCAACGAGTACAGCCGGAGGGTTCTTC
cdr3_aa: CASSLPTSTAGGFF

d_call: .
v_call: TRBV21-1
j_call: TRBJ2-7
clone_size: .
cdr3_nt: TGTGCCAGCAGCGAACAGGGGAGCAGCTACGAGCAGTACTTC
cdr3_aa: CASSEQGSSYEQYF

d_call: .
v_call: TRBV30
j_call: TRBJ1-4
clone_size: .
cdr3_nt: TGTGCCTGGCGCCGCGGGTTGGGCGAAAAACTGTTTTTT
cdr3_aa: CAWRRGLGEKLFF

d_call: .
v_call: TRBV4-3
j_call: TRBJ2-4
clone_size: .
cdr3_nt: TGCGCCAGCAGCCAGGACACAGCCAAAAACATTCAGTACTTC
cdr3_aa: CASSQDTAKNIQYF

d_call: .
v_call: TRBV7-9
j_call: TRBJ2-7
clone_size: .
cdr3_nt: TGTGCCAGCGGCCCCCGGAGTGTAAGCTCCTACGAGCAGTACTTC
cdr3_aa: CASGPRSVSSYEQYF

d_call: TRBD1
v_call: TRBV6-6
j_call: TRBJ2-7
clone_size: .
cdr3_nt: TGTGCCAGCAGCAACTCCCGGGACAGGGTTGACGAGCAGTACTTC
cdr3_aa: CASSNSRDRVDEQYF

d_call: .
v_call: TRBV7-8
j_call: TRBJ2-3
clone_size: .
cdr3_nt: TGTGCCAGCAGTTCGACAACGCCAGATACGCAGTATTTT
cdr3_aa: CASSSTTPDTQYF

d_call: .
v_call: TRBV28
j_call: TRBJ2-5
clone_size: .
cdr3_nt: TGTGCCAGCAGTACACAGGGTACCCAGTACTTC
cdr3_aa: CASSTQGTQYF

d_call: TRBD1
v_call: TRBV27
j_call: TRBJ2-7
clone_size: .
cdr3_nt: TGTGCCAGCAGTCCAACAGGGGACCCACTTCCCTACGAGCAGTACTTC
cdr3_aa: CASSPTGDPLPYEQYF

d_call: .
v_call: TRBV4-3
j_call: TRBJ1-1
clone_size: .
cdr3_nt: TGCGCCAGCAGCCAAGTCAGGGTGGGGAACACTGAAGCTTTCTTT
cdr3_aa: CASSQVRVGNTEAFF

d_call: .
v_call: TRBV19
j_call: TRBJ2-5
clone_size: .
cdr3_nt: TGTGCCAGTAGTCCCGCCTCAGAAGAGACCCAGTACTTC
cdr3_aa: CASSPASEETQYF

d_call: TRBD1
v_call: TRBV5-1
j_call: TRBJ2-1
clone_size: .
cdr3_nt: TGCGCCAGCAGCACCGGGACAGGGGGATACAATGAGCAGTTCTTC
cdr3_aa: CASSTGTGGYNEQFF

d_call: .
v_call: TRBV4-2
j_call: TRBJ2-3
clone_size: few
cdr3_nt: TGTGCCAGCAGCCAAGATTCCGCTAGTTTAGGCACAGATACGCAGTATTTT
cdr3_aa: CASSQDSASLGTDTQYF

d_call: .
v_call: TRBV18
j_call: TRBJ2-3
clone_size: .
cdr3_nt: TGTGCCAGCTCACTTTTGACGGAGAGCACAGATACGCAGTATTTT
cdr3_aa: CASSLLTESTDTQYF

d_call: .
v_call: TRBV12-5
j_call: TRBJ2-1
clone_size: .
cdr3_nt: TGTGCTAGTGGCCACCCTAGCACCAATGAGCAGTTCTTC
cdr3_aa: CASGHPSTNEQFF

d_call: .
v_call: TRBV14
j_call: TRBJ1-4
clone_size: .
cdr3_nt: TGTGCCAGCAGCCGCCCAGGGTTTGAAAAACTGTTTTTT
cdr3_aa: CASSRPGFEKLFF

d_call: .
v_call: TRBV5-1
j_call: TRBJ1-1
clone_size: .
cdr3_nt: TGCGCCAGCAGCTTCGAAGGACCCCCGGGAGAAGCTTTCTTT
cdr3_aa: CASSFEGPPGEAFF

d_call: TRBD2
v_call: TRBV28
j_call: TRBJ2-3
clone_size: .
cdr3_nt: TGTGCCAGCACGACAGCGGGGTACGCAGATACGCAGTATTTT
cdr3_aa: CASTTAGYADTQYF

d_call: .
v_call: TRBV7-3
j_call: TRBJ1-1
clone_size: .
cdr3_nt: TGTGCCAGCAGCCTCGGTGGGGGGAGGACTGAAGCTTTCTTT
cdr3_aa: CASSLGGGRTEAFF

d_call: TRBD1
v_call: TRBV5-1
j_call: TRBJ2-7
clone_size: .
cdr3_nt: TGCGCCAGCAGCCCAGGGGACAGGGGAATCTACGAGCAGTACTTC
cdr3_aa: CASSPGDRGIYEQYF

d_call: TRBD2
v_call: TRBV5-4
j_call: TRBJ2-3
clone_size: .
cdr3_nt: TGTGCCAGCAGCGGAATAGCGGGGGGCGCAGATACGCAGTATTTT
cdr3_aa: CASSGIAGGADTQYF

d_call: .
v_call: TRBV6-5
j_call: TRBJ2-7
clone_size: .
cdr3_nt: TGTGCCAGCAGTAAACGGGACCTCGGGGGCTACGAGCAGTACTTC
cdr3_aa: CASSKRDLGGYEQYF

d_call: .
v_call: TRBV5-1
j_call: TRBJ2-2
clone_size: .
cdr3_nt: TGCGCCAGCAGCTTGACAGGGCTGAGCACCGGGGAGCTGTTTTTT
cdr3_aa: CASSLTGLSTGELFF

d_call: .
v_call: TRBV7-2
j_call: TRBJ1-5
clone_size: .
cdr3_nt: TGTGCCAGCAGCTTAGAAGATGGGAGGGGGAATCAGCCCCAGCATTTT
cdr3_aa: CASSLEDGRGNQPQHF

d_call: .
v_call: TRBV7-9
j_call: TRBJ2-1
clone_size: .
cdr3_nt: TGTGCCAGCAGCCGGGACTTGCAGTTCTTC
cdr3_aa: CASSRDLQFF

d_call: TRBD1
v_call: TRBV4-1
j_call: TRBJ2-7
clone_size: .
cdr3_nt: TGCGCCAGCAGCCAATTTGACAGGGGGATCTACGAGCAGTACTTC
cdr3_aa: CASSQFDRGIYEQYF

d_call: TRBD1
v_call: TRBV6-1
j_call: TRBJ2-7
clone_size: few
cdr3_nt: TGTGCCAGCAGTGAAGCAGGTAGGGGGCAGGTCTACGAGCAGTACTTC
cdr3_aa: CASSEAGRGQVYEQYF

d_call: TRBD1
v_call: TRBV2
j_call: TRBJ1-6
clone_size: .
cdr3_nt: TGTGCCAGCAGTGGGACAGGGTCTTCACCCCTCCACTTT
cdr3_aa: CASSGTGSSPLHF

d_call: .
v_call: TRBV7-2
j_call: TRBJ2-7
clone_size: once
cdr3_nt: TGTGCCAGCACCCTCATAGCGGAAACCTCCTACGAGCAGTACTTC
cdr3_aa: CASTLIAETSYEQYF

d_call: .
v_call: TRBV5-6
j_call: TRBJ2-5
clone_size: once
cdr3_nt: TGTGCCAGCAGGAGAGAGGGGACCCAGTACTTC
cdr3_aa: CASRREGTQYF

d_call: .
v_call: TRBV5-1
j_call: TRBJ2-5
clone_size: .
cdr3_nt: TGCGCCAGCAGCGGGGGCCTGATGGGAGAGACCCGGTACTTC
cdr3_aa: CASSGGLMGETRYF